This T cell receptor (beta chain) was captured in a study of control samples from healthy donors and cancer patients. This CDR3 has 13 residues. Germline CDR1 is MNHEY and CDR2 is SMNVEV (reference sequence). V was trimmed by 0 bases and J by 4 bases, leaving 6 bases between them. The protocol was immunoSEQ multiplex PCR, while the TCRdb copy is restricted to in-frame clones and leaves out a portion. The repertoire holds some 150,000 clones, with around 90% as singletons. This sequence joins TRBV27 and TRBJ1-1; D gene unclear. This TCR came from a young man in good health. The sequenced material came from blood. In DNA, the CDR3 is TGTGCCAGCAGTTTATCGGTGGGCACTGAAGCTTTCTTT. This sequence encodes CASSLSVGTEAFF.